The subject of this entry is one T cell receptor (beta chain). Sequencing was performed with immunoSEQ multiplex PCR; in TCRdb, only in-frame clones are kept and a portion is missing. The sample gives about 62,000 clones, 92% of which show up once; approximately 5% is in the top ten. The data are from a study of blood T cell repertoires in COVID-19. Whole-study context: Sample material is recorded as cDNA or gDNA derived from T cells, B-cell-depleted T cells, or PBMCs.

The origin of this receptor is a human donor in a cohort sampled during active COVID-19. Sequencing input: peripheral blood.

CDR3 bases: TGTGCCAGCTCACCGGCGCAAACCGGGACAGGGTCCCATGGCTACACCTTC. This translates into CASSPAQTGTGSHGYTF. This rearrangement joins TRBV18 to TRBJ1-2; 9 bases fit TRBD1. Germline values: CDR1 KGHSH, CDR2 LQKENI. This CDR3 region has 17 residues. V trimming: 3 bases; J trimming: 6 bases; junction bases outside the gene matches: 14.